The sequence of this T cell receptor (beta chain) was determined in a study of yellow fever vaccine responses in identical twins. MiXCR, run by TCRdb on the RT-PCR reads, gives a single entry per CDR3 protein. The sample holds over 20,000 distinct CDR3 sequences; 60% to 80% are singletons and the top ten take 4.8%. Germline V gene lookup returns CDR1 LGHNA and CDR2 YNFKEQ. With V trimmed by 1 base and J by 5 bases, 6 bases remained unmatched. The CDR3 sequence is 15 residues long. Note on this clonotype: Its matching antigen is unknown.

Study conclusions and caveats: After vaccination, twins' T cell response reportedly seemed partly convergent, partly personalized.

This receptor was identified in a woman between 18 and 30 years old who received the yellow fever vaccine. The sample consisted of T cells from blood (PBMCs), unsorted or a sorted subset (not recorded which), taken before or after yellow fever vaccination (not recorded which). This chain links TRBV4-2 with TRBJ2-5; 8 bases agree with TRBD2. For the CDR3, the DNA is TGTGCCAGCAGCCAAGGCCGCTCGGGGGGGGAGACCCAGTACTTC. It is translated as CASSQGRSGGETQYF.